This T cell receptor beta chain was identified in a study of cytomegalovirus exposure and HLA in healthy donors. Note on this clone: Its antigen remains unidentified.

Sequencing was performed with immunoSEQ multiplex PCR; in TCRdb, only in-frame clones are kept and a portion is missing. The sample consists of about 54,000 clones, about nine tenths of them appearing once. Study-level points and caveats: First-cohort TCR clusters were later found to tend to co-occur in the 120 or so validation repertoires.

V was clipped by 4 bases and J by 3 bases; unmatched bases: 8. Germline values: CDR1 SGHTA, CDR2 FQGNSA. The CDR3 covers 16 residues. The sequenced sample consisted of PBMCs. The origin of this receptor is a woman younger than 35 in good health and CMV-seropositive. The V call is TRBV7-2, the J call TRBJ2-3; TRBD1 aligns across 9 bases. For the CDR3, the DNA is TGTGCCAGCAGCTGGGGCGACAGGGGGATAACAGATACGCAGTATTTT. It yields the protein CASSWGDRGITDTQYF.